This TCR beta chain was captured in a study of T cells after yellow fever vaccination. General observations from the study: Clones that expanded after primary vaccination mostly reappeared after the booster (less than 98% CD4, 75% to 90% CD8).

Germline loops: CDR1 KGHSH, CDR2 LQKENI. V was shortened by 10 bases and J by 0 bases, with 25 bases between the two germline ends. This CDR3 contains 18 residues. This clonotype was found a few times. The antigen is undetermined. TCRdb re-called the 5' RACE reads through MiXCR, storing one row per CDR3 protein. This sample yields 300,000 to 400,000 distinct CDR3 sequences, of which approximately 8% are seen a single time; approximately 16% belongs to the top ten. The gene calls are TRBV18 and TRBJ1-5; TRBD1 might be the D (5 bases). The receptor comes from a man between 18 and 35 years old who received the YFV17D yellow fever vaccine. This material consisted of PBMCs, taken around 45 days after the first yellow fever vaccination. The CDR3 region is CATLMRRGGRYSNQPQHF. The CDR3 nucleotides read TGTGCCACCTTAATGAGACGGGGGGGTAGATATAGCAATCAGCCCCAGCATTTT.